Shown below are 3 T cell receptor beta chains from a single sample sequenced in a study of vaccination and CD4 T cells after COVID-19. These receptors have no known antigen. The Oncomine TCR Beta short-read assay was applied to DNA of cultured CD4+ T cells. TCRdb reprocessed the PCR reads via MiXCR and lists one record per CDR3 protein. The repertoire has about 19,000 distinct CDR3 sequences, over 75% of them found once; the top ten carry over 15%. Indicated treatment: roughly ten-day PBMC culture with coronavirus spike peptide pools or control peptides (ViraFEST assay). The sample was CD4+ T cells from blood, cultured in vitro, taken after SARS-CoV-2 vaccination. These receptors were taken from a human donor who received a COVID-19 vaccine.

This CDR3 reads CASSPGGWAGVGNQPQHF. CDR3 sequence (DNA): TGTGCCAGCAGCCCGGGCGGCTGGGCAGGGGTAGGAAATCAGCCCCAGCATTTT. The chain employs TRBV7-6 and TRBJ1-5, with D perhaps matching TRBD1 (6 bases). The CDR3 contains 18 residues. Looked up from germline, CDR1 is SGHVS and CDR2 is FNYEAQ. The V and J ends lost 5 bases and 4 bases respectively, with 24 bases between them. Looking up the rest from reference TRBV7-6 and TRBJ1-5 gives the full variable domain: GAGVSQSPRYKVTKRGQDVALRCDPISGHVSLYWYRQALGQGPEFLTYFNYEAQQDKSGLPNDRFSAERPEGSISTLTIQRTEQRDSAMYRCASSPGGWAGVGNQPQHFGDGTRLSIL.

The V and J genes are TRBV12-3 or TRBV12-4 and TRBJ1-2; D is unclear. The CDR3 covers 12 residues. Trimming removed 3 bases from V and 8 bases from J, with 10 bases in between. The CDR3 sequence is CASSLEGYGYTF. CDR3 bases: TGTGCCAGCAGTTTGGAAGGGTACGGCTACACCTTC.

This chain joins TRBV21-1 and TRBJ2-5; TRBD2 was called by the table and not checked on the DNA. TRBV21-1 is a known pseudogene. The CDR3 covers 17 residues. CDR3 DNA: TGTGCCAGCAGCAAAGGGGGAAGCGGGGGGTTAAAAGAGACCCAGTACTTC. Translation: CASSKGGSGGLKETQYF.